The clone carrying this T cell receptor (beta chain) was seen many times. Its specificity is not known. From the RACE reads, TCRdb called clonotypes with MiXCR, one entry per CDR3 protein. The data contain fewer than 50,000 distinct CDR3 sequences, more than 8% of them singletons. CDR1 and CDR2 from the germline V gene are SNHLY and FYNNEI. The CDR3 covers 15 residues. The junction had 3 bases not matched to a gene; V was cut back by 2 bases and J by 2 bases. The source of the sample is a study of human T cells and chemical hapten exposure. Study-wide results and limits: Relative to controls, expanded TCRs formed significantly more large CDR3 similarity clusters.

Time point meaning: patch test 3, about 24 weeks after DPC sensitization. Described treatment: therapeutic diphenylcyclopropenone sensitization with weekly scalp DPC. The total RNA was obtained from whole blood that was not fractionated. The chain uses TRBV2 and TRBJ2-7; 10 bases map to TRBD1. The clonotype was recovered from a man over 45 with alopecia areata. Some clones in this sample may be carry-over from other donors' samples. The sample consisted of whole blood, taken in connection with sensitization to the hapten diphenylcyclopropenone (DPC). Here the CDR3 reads CASSERTGGPYEQYF. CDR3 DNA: TGTGCCAGCAGTGAAAGGACAGGGGGACCCTACGAGCAGTACTTC.